The rows below give T cell receptor beta chains drawn from one sample of a study of T cell repertoires in cytomegalovirus infection. These receptors are not linked to any known antigen. TCRdb re-called the reads with MiXCR, one entry per CDR3 protein. In the table there are roughly 860,000 distinct CDR3 sequences, 30% to 35% of which are singletons. The sample was cultured CD8+ T cells from PBMCs, taken from culture after CMV antigen stimulation. Source of these receptors: a human donor in good health (CMV status not recorded). Some clones in this sample may be carry-over from other donors' samples. Both conserved end residues are part of each CDR3. Each record gives: J gene, V gene, CDR3 protein.

J: TRBJ2-5
V: TRBV12-3/TRBV12-4
CDR3: CASSRFTSGAEETQYF

J: TRBJ1-1
V: TRBV11-2
CDR3: CASSLSDRGYTEAFF

J: TRBJ1-3
V: TRBV12-3/TRBV12-4
CDR3: CASSLGRGLGNTIYF

J: TRBJ2-2
V: TRBV11-2
CDR3: CASSSGVAGNTGELFF

J: TRBJ1-3
V: TRBV25-1
CDR3: CASSEYEGYRSSPGNTIYF

J: TRBJ2-2
V: TRBV7-6
CDR3: CASSSRGSGGLWTGELFF

J: TRBJ2-1
V: TRBV4-1
CDR3: CASSQGSSGGLSSYNEQFF

J: TRBJ1-5
V: TRBV7-9
CDR3: CASSFGGADQPQHF

J: TRBJ2-4
V: TRBV6-5
CDR3: CASTDGWVNIQYF

J: TRBJ1-5
V: TRBV7-2
CDR3: CASSYWDTNQPQHF

J: TRBJ2-4
V: TRBV7-2
CDR3: CATLVDPENIQYF

J: TRBJ2-1
V: TRBV7-8
CDR3: CASSLALQGTSYNEQFF

J: TRBJ1-6
V: TRBV20-1
CDR3: CSAPDRGGSPLHF

J: TRBJ1-2
V: TRBV7-9
CDR3: CASTTPEWGYYGYTF

J: TRBJ1-2
V: TRBV27
CDR3: CASSLSPDRVDGYTF

J: TRBJ2-5
V: TRBV4-1
CDR3: CASSLPKAGGPEQETQYF

J: TRBJ2-3
V: TRBV7-9
CDR3: CASSFPPGYTDTQYF

J: TRBJ2-1
V: TRBV4-3
CDR3: CASSLLAGGDNEQFF

J: TRBJ2-6
V: TRBV7-4
CDR3: CANSFKASGANVLTF

J: TRBJ2-2
V: TRBV7-7
CDR3: CASSSPLGGTGELFF

J: TRBJ2-3
V: TRBV5-4
CDR3: CASSLEGTPSGTQYF

J: TRBJ1-2
V: TRBV7-9
CDR3: CASSLPGQDHYGYTF

J: TRBJ2-7
V: TRBV19
CDR3: CASSMASGPYEQYF

J: TRBJ2-1
V: TRBV7-6
CDR3: CASSWGLYNEQFF

J: TRBJ2-7
V: TRBV7-6
CDR3: CASSLVPDSYEQYF

J: TRBJ1-1
V: TRBV19
CDR3: CASRDRSTEAFF

J: TRBJ2-3
V: TRBV20-1
CDR3: CSAHGTSGGPDTQYF

J: TRBJ1-1
V: TRBV20-1
CDR3: CSARDLLNTEAFF

J: TRBJ1-5
V: TRBV5-4
CDR3: CASSLAPDSNQPQHF

J: TRBJ1-2
V: TRBV7-4
CDR3: CASSLYRGGDSGYTF

J: TRBJ1-1
V: TRBV19
CDR3: CASSTLTTGGLEAFF

J: TRBJ1-2
V: TRBV25-1
CDR3: CASSEAGTWLSGYTF

J: TRBJ1-1
V: TRBV7-9
CDR3: CASIQEGDWGAEAFF

J: TRBJ2-5
V: TRBV7-9
CDR3: CASSPPPAGIETQYF

J: TRBJ2-1
V: TRBV6-6
CDR3: CASSDRGSYNEQFF

J: TRBJ2-7
V: TRBV12-3/TRBV12-4
CDR3: CASSWDRGDEQYF

J: TRBJ1-4
V: TRBV7-6
CDR3: CASSSSEKLFF

J: TRBJ2-5
V: TRBV4-1
CDR3: CASSQAPFGGETQYF

J: TRBJ2-1
V: TRBV6-1
CDR3: CASSKAGGPYNEQFF

J: TRBJ2-5
V: TRBV7-9
CDR3: CASSSQDRDLKTQYF

J: TRBJ2-1
V: TRBV9
CDR3: CASSVSGTGAGNEQFF

J: TRBJ2-6
V: TRBV19
CDR3: CASSESPSGANVLTF

J: TRBJ2-1
V: TRBV12-5
CDR3: CASGLHWEVEQFF